This T cell receptor (beta chain) was sequenced during a study of T cells in women clearing cervical HPV infection. With respect to this clone: Read coverage stops 3 residues before the CDR3 terminus; the germline J gene supplies the remainder.

V gave up 0 bases and J gave up 3 bases; unmatched junction bases: 2. This CDR3 comprises 14 residues. Germline V CDR1 and CDR2: SGHTA, FQGNSA. Sequencing used immunoSEQ multiplex PCR; TCRdb keeps in-frame clones, though not all of them. The sample's table shows roughly 20,000 clones. The chain uses TRBV7-2 and TRBJ2-7; 7 bases agree with TRBD2. This sequence was found in a woman between 18 and 70 years old with a cervical HPV16 infection that either progressed to CIN3+ or cleared (not recorded which). Sequencing input: blood buffy coat. The part of the CDR3 DNA that was read is TGTGCCAGCAGCTTAGCGGGGGGGAACTACGAG. Its translation is CASSLAGGNYE. The whole CDR3 sequence is CASSLAGGNYEQYF. The full variable domain, rest sourced from reference TRBV7-2 and TRBJ2-7, is GAGVSQSPSNKVTEKGKDVELRCDPISGHTALYWYRQSLGQGLEFLIYFQGNSAPDKSGLPSDRFSAERTGGSVSTLTIQRTQQEDSAVYLCASSLAGGNYEQYFGPGTRLTVT.